Listed below are T cell receptor beta chains from one sample, sequenced in a study of T cell responses to AZD1222 COVID-19 vaccine. The assay was immunoSEQ multiplex PCR, and TCRdb's table has in-frame clones only and misses some. The profile shows around 88,000 clones, approximately 87% of them singletons. The sequencing used peripheral blood, collected on day 0 of AZD1222 vaccination. The origin of the receptors is an adult in good health. Each CDR3 is given with its conserved first and last residue. D genes are given only for firm matches.

TRBJ1-1 . TRBV3-1/TRBV3-2 TGTGCCAGCAGCCAAGTTGGTCTTACTGAAGCTTTCTTT CASSQVGLTEAFF
TRBJ1-2 . TRBV6-5 TGTGCCAGCAGTTTTGGGACCGCACTTGGCTACACCTTC CASSFGTALGYTF
TRBJ1-2 . TRBV3-1/TRBV3-2 TGTGCCAGCAGCCTGGGCCGCTACTATGGCTACACCTTC CASSLGRYYGYTF
TRBJ2-7 . TRBV18 TGTGCCAGCTCACCACCGGGGCAGGGGACCTACGAGCAGTACTTC CASSPPGQGTYEQYF
TRBJ1-2 . TRBV28 TGTGCCAGCAGCCTATCCCCCAAGACGTATGGCTACACCTTC CASSLSPKTYGYTF
TRBJ2-3 TRBD2 TRBV7-2 TGTGCCAGCAGCCCTTCGGGACTAGCAACAGATACGCAGTATTTT CASSPSGLATDTQYF
TRBJ2-3 TRBD2 TRBV18 TGTGCCAGCTCCCCGGGACTAGCGGGGGGAACAGATACGCAGTATTTT CASSPGLAGGTDTQYF
TRBJ1-3 . TRBV3-1/TRBV3-2 TGTGCCAGCAGCCAAACTCCGACAGACGGAAACACCATATATTTT CASSQTPTDGNTIYF
TRBJ2-3 . TRBV5-8 TGTGCCAGCAGCCCGAGTTTAGCGCTTCCCCCCACAGATACGCAGTATTTT CASSPSLALPPTDTQYF
TRBJ1-1 . TRBV5-1 TGCGCCAGCAGCTTGAATCAGGGCAGGGCTTTCTTT CASSLNQGRAFF